This T cell receptor beta chain was sequenced in a study of neurological immune-mediated disorders. Trimming left V 6 bases short and J 2 bases short, with 13 bases between. CDR3 length: 14 residues. From germline, CDR1 is MNHEY and CDR2 SVGEGT. There are many counts of this clonotype. No antigen is known for it. Study-wide findings and caveats: No CDR3 amino acid sequences recurred among expanded clones across subjects, suggesting private repertoires in all groups.

Time point described: longitudinal time-point 3. Where libraries were unsorted, they were derived from 2 million PBMCs stored at -80 degrees C. cDNA synthesis was performed by 5'RACE with 10-nucleotide random UMIs. One entry per CDR3 protein results from TCRdb running MiXCR on the 5' RACE reads. The repertoire has some 89,000 distinct CDR3 sequences, approximately 4.3% of them found once; the top ten carry about 5.7%. The receptor was isolated from a woman in her sixties or seventies with multiple sclerosis. Sequenced sample: PBMCs. V gene TRBV6-2 or TRBV6-3 combines with J gene TRBJ1-1; D might be TRBD1 (6 bases). The CDR3 protein is CASSPAGANTEAFF. The DNA of the CDR3 is TGTGCCAGCAGCCCCGCAGGGGCAAACACTGAAGCTTTCTTT.